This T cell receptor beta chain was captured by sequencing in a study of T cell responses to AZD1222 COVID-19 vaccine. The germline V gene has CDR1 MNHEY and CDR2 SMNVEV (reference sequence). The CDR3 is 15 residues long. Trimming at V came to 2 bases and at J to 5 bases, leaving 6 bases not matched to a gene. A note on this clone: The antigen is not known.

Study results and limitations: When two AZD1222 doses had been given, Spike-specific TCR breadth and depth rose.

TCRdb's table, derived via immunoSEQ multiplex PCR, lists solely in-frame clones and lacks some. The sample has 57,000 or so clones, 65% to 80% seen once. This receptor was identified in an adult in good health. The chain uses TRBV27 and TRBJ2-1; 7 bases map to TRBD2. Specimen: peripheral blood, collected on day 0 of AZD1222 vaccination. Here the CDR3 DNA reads TGTGCCAGCAGTTTACGGCTAGCGGTTAACAATGAGCAGTTCTTC. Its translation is CASSLRLAVNNEQFF.